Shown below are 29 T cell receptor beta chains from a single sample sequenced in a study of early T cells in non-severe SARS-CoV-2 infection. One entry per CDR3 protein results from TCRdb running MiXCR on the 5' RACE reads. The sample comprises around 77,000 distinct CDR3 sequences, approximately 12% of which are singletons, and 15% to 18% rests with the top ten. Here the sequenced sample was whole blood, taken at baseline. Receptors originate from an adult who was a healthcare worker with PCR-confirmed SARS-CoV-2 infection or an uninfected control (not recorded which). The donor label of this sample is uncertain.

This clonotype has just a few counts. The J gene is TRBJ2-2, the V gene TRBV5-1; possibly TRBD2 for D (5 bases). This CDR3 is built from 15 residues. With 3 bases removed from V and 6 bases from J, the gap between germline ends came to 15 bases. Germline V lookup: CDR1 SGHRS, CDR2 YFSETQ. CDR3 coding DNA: TGCGCCAGCAGCTCACCTACTAGGACCCCCGGGGAGCTGTTTTTT. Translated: CASSSPTRTPGELFF.

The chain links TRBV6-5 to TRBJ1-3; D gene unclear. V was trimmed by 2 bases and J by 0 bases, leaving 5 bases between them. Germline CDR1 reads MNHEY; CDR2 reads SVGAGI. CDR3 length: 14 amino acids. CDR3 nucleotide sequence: TGTGCCAGCAGTTACGGGTACTCTGGAAACACCATATATTTT. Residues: CASSYGYSGNTIYF.

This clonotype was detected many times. The CDR3 DNA reads TGCGCCAGCAGCTTCGACGGCACAGATACGCAGTATTTT. Amino acid sequence: CASSFDGTDTQYF. The chain carries TRBV5-1 and TRBJ2-3; no reliable D call. The CDR3 totals 13 residues. The V and J ends lost 2 bases and 1 base respectively, with 5 bases between them. Germline-derived CDR1 and CDR2 are SGHRS and YFSETQ.

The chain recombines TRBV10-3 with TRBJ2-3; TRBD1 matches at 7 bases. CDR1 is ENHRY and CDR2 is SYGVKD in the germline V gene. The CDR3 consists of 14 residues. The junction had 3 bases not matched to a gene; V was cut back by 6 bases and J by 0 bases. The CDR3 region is CAISRDSSTDTQYF. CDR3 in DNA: TGTGCCATCAGCCGGGACAGTAGCACAGATACGCAGTATTTT.

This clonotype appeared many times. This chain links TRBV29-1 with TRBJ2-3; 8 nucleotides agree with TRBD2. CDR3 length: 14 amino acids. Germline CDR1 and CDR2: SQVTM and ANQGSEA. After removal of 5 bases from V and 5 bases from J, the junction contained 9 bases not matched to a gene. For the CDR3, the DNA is TGCAGCGTTAGACTAGCGTCGGTGGGAGATACGCAGTATTTT. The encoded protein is CSVRLASVGDTQYF.

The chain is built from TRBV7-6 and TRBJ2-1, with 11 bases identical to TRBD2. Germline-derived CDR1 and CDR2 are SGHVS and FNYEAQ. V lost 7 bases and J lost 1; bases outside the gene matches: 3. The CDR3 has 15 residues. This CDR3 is CASTLAGGSYNEQFF. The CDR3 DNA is TGTGCCAGCACTCTAGCGGGGGGATCCTACAATGAGCAGTTCTTC.

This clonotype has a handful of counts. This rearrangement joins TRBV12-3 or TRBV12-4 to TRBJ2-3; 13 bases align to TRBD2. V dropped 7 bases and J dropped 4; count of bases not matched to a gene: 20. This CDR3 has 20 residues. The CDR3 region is CASTLQTLAGGPGGPDTQYF. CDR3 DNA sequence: TGTGCCAGCACCCTCCAAACACTAGCGGGGGGGCCTGGGGGTCCAGATACGCAGTATTTT.

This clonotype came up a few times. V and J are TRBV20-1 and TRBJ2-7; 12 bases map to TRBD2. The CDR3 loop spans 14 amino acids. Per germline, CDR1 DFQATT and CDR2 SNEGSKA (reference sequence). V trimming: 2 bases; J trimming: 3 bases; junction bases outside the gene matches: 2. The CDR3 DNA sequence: TGCAGTGCTAGACGACTAGCGGGAGTCTACGAGCAGTACTTC. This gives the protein CSARRLAGVYEQYF.

The CDR3, as DNA: TGTGCCAGCTCACCCCCTCCCGCTTTGGGGGAGCAGTACTTC. Protein sequence: CASSPPPALGEQYF. The rearrangement joins TRBV18 to TRBJ2-7; D is uncertain. V lost 3 bases and J 7 bases, leaving 16 bases between the germline ends. The CDR3 is 14 residues long. Germline V lookup: CDR1 KGHSH, CDR2 LQKENI.

This CDR3 reads CASSLLRSLNEQYF. The CDR3 coding sequence is TGTGCCAGCAGTCTACTTAGGTCGTTAAACGAGCAGTACTTC. This rearrangement joins TRBV12-3 or TRBV12-4 to TRBJ2-7, with D hard to call. Trimming removed 5 bases at V and 5 bases at J, with 16 bases between. CDR3 length: 14 amino acids.

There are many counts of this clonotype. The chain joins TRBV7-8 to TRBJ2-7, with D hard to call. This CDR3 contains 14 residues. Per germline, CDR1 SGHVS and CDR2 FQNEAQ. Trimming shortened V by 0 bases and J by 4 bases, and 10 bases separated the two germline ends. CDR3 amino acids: CASSLADTSYEQYF. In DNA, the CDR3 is TGTGCCAGCAGCTTAGCTGACACCTCGTACGAGCAGTACTTC. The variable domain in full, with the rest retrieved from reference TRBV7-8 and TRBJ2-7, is GAGVSQSPRYKVAKRGQDVALRCDPISGHVSLFWYQQALGQGPEFLTYFQNEAQLDKSGLPSDRFFAERPEGSVSTLKIQRTQQEDSAVYLCASSLADTSYEQYFGPGTRLTVT.

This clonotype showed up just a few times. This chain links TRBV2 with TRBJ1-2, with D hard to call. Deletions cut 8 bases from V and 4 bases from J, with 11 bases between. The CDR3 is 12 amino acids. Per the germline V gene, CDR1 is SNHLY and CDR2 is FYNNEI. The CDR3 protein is CASSPRIYGYTF. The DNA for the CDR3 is TGTGCCAGCTCTCCCAGAATCTATGGCTACACCTTC.

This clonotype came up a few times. Written as DNA, the CDR3 is TGTGCCAGTAGTCCGTGGGACGGTGCCGGGGAGCTGTTTTTT. It specifies CASSPWDGAGELFF. V and J are TRBV19 and TRBJ2-2; either TRBD1 or TRBD2 may supply D (5 bases each). The V gene lost 5 bases and the J gene lost 6 bases, with 13 bases spanning the gap. Germline-derived CDR1 and CDR2 are LNHDA and SQIVND (reference sequence). This CDR3 spans 14 amino acids.

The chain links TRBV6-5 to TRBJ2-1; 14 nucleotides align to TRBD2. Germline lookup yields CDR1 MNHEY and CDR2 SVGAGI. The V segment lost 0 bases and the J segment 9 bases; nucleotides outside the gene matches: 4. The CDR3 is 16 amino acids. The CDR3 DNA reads TGTGCCAGCAGTTACTCGACTAGCGGGAGGGTAGGTGAGCAGTTCTTC. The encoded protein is CASSYSTSGRVGEQFF.

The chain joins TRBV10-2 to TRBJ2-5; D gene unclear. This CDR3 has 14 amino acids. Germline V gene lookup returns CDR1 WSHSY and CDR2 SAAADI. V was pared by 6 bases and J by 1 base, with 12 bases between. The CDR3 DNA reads TGCGCCAGCAGGACCACCTTATTCCAAGAGACCCAGTACTTC. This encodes CASRTTLFQETQYF.

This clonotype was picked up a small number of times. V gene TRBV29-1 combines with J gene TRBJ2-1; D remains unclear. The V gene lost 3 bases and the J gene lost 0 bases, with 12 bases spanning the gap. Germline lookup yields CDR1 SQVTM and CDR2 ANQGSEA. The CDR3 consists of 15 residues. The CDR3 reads CSVDSRHSSYNEQFF. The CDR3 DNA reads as TGCAGCGTTGATTCTAGACACAGCTCCTACAATGAGCAGTTCTTC.

The CDR3 DNA is TGTGCCAGCAGCGTAACGCTAGCGGGGGGGACAGATACGCAGTATTTT. Translated, it gives CASSVTLAGGTDTQYF. The gene calls are TRBV11-2 and TRBJ2-3; 12 bases match TRBD2. Germline CDR1 reads SGHAT; CDR2 reads FQNNGV. The trim removed 5 bases at V and 3 bases at J, leaving 6 bases unmatched. The CDR3 has 16 residues.

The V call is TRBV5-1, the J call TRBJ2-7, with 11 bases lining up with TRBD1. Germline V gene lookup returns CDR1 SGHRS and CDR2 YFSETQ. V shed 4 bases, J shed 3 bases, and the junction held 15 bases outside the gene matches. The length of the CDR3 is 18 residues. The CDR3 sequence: CASSGGQGAMSLVYEQYF. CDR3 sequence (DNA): TGCGCCAGCAGCGGAGGACAGGGGGCGATGTCCCTCGTCTACGAGCAGTACTTC.

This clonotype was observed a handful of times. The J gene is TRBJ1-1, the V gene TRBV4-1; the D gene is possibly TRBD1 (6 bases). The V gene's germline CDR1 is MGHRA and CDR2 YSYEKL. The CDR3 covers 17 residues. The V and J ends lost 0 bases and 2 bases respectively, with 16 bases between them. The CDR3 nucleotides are TGCGCCAGCAGCCAAGAAGGGGGATGGGGAGTTAACACTGAAGCTTTCTTT. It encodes CASSQEGGWGVNTEAFF.

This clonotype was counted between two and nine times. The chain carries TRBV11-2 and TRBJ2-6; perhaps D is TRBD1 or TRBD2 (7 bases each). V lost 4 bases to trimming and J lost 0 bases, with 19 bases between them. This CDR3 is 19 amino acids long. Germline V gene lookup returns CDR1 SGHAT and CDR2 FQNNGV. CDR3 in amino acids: CASSYNRGGSLSGANVLTF. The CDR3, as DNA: TGTGCCAGCAGCTATAACAGGGGCGGGAGTCTCTCTGGGGCCAACGTCCTGACTTTC.

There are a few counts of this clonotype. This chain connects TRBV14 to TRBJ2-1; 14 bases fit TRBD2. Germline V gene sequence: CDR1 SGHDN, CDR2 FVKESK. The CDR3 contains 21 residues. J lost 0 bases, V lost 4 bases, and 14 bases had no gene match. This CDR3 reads CASSPRSRGLAGGSSYNEQFF. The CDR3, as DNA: TGTGCCAGCAGCCCTCGGAGTCGAGGACTAGCGGGAGGATCCTCCTACAATGAGCAGTTCTTC.

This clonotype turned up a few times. CDR3 protein: CASSGTYAGANVLTF. In nucleotides, the CDR3 is TGTGCCAGCAGTGGGACCTACGCTGGGGCCAACGTCCTGACTTTC. V and J are TRBV2 and TRBJ2-6; unclear D gene. V was shortened by 4 bases and J by 2 bases, with 9 bases between the two germline ends. The CDR3 contains 15 residues. Germline lookup yields CDR1 SNHLY and CDR2 FYNNEI.

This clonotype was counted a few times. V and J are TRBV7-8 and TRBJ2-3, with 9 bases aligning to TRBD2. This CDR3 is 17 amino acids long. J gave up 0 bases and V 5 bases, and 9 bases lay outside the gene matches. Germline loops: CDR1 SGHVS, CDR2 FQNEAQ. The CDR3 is CASSLPTSGDSTDTQYF. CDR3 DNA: TGTGCCAGCAGCCTCCCGACTAGCGGAGATAGCACAGATACGCAGTATTTT.

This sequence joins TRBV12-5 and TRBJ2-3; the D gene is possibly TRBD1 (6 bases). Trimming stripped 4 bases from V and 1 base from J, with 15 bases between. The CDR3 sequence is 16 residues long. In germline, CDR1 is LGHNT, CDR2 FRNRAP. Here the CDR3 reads CASGSTFRQGTDTQYF. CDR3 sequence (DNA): TGTGCTAGTGGTTCGACATTCAGACAGGGCACAGATACGCAGTATTTT.

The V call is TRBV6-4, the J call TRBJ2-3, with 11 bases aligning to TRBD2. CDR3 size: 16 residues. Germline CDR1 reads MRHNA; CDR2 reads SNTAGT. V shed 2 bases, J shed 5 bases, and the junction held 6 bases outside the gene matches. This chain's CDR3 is CASSDGIAGGQDTQYF. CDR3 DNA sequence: TGTGCCAGCAGTGACGGGATAGCGGGGGGGCAAGATACGCAGTATTTT.

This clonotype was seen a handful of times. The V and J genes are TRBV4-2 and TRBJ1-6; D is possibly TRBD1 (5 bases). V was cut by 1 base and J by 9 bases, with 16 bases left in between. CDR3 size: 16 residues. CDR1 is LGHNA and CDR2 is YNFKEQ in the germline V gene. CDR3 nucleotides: TGTGCCAGCAGCCAAGGAGAGACAGTTGTTAGTTCACCCCTCCACTTT. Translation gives CASSQGETVVSSPLHF.

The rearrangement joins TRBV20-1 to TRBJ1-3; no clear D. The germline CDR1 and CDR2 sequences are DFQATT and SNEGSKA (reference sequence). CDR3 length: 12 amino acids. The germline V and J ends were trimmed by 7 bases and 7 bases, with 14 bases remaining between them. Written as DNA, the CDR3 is TGCAGTGTTTTCGGGGAAAGGAACACCATATATTTT. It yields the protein CSVFGERNTIYF.

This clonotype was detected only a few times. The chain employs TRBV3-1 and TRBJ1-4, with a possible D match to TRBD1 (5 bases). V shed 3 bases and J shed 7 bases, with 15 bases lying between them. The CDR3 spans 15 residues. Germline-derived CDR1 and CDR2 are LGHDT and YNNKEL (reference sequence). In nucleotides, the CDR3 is TGTGCCAGCAGCCATCCCCTCAAGGGGTTTGAAAAACTGTTTTTT. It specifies CASSHPLKGFEKLFF.

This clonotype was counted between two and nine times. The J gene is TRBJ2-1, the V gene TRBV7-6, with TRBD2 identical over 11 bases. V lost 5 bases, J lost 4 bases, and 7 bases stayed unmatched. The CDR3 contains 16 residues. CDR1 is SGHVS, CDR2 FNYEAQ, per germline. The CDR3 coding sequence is TGTGCCAGCAGCCCTCAACTAGCGGGGGCGTACAATGAGCAGTTCTTC. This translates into CASSPQLAGAYNEQFF. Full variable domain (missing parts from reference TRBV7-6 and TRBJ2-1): GAGVSQSPRYKVTKRGQDVALRCDPISGHVSLYWYRQALGQGPEFLTYFNYEAQQDKSGLPNDRFSAERPEGSISTLTIQRTEQRDSAMYRCASSPQLAGAYNEQFFGPGTRLTVL.